This TCR beta chain was sequenced during a study of T cell changes during pregnancy in multiple sclerosis. Libraries were prepared by immunoSEQ multiplex PCR; TCRdb keeps only in-frame clonotypes and omits some of them. The sample shows about 19,000 clones, roughly 85% of them seen only once. V was clipped by 4 bases and J by 0 bases; unmatched bases: 7. The CDR3 consists of 16 residues. The V gene's germline CDR1 is LNHDA and CDR2 SQIVND (reference sequence). The sample here was CD8+ T cells from peripheral blood mononuclear cells, taken in the third trimester of pregnancy. The receptor was isolated from a female donor in good health, enrolled as a control in a pregnancy study. V is TRBV19 and J is TRBJ2-7; 9 bases are a match to TRBD1. In DNA, the CDR3 is TGTGCCAGTAGTACCCCGGGACAGGGACTCTCCTACGAGCAGTACTTC. Protein sequence: CASSTPGQGLSYEQYF.